The 32 T cell receptor beta chains below were found in one sample sequenced in a study of blood T cell repertoires in COVID-19. Some clones are missing from TCRdb's copy, which holds only in-frame ones; the method was immunoSEQ multiplex PCR. This sample yields about 220,000 clones, of which around 81% are seen a single time; around 13% belongs to the top ten. Sequenced material: peripheral blood. These receptors came from a human donor in a cohort sampled during active COVID-19.

The gene calls are TRBV2 and TRBJ2-3, with 12 bases aligning to TRBD2. The CDR3 extends over 14 amino acids. V shed 8 bases, J shed 6 bases, and the junction held 6 bases outside the gene matches. In germline, CDR1 is SNHLY, CDR2 FYNNEI. CDR3 region: CASSKGTSGDTQYF. For the CDR3, the DNA is TGTGCCAGCTCCAAGGGGACTAGCGGGGATACGCAGTATTTT.

This clone has only one observation. The V call is TRBV29-1, the J call TRBJ2-5; tentatively, D is TRBD1 (6 bases). V was clipped by 2 bases and J by 6 bases, with 13 bases between them. Germline-derived CDR1 and CDR2 are SQVTM and ANQGSEA. This CDR3 spans 13 amino acids. CDR3 nucleotides: TGCAGCGTTGAACGGGACATGGGAAAGACCCAGTACTTC. This gives the protein CSVERDMGKTQYF.

The chain is built from TRBV1 and TRBJ1-5; the listed D gene, TRBD1, was not tested against the DNA. TRBV1 is classified as a pseudogene. This CDR3 spans 15 amino acids. CDR3 residues: CTSSRQGHRFQPQHF. CDR3 coding DNA: TGCACCAGCAGCCGACAGGGGCATCGATTCCAGCCCCAGCATTTT.

This chain's CDR3 is CATSEGDTYEQYF. DNA of the CDR3: TGTGCCACCAGTGAGGGGGACACCTACGAGCAGTACTTC. The chain links TRBV24-1 to TRBJ2-7, with a tentative D call TRBD1 (6 bases). Germline V lookup: CDR1 KGHDR, CDR2 SFDVKD. V was clipped by 4 bases and J by 2 bases, with 8 bases between them. The CDR3 has 13 amino acids.

The chain is built from TRBV28 and TRBJ2-7, with D unresolved. Germline V gives CDR1 MDHEN, CDR2 SYDVKM. Trimming stripped 2 bases from V and 2 bases from J, with 7 bases between. The CDR3 totals 13 residues. CDR3 sequence reads: CASSLQEPYEQYF. CDR3 DNA sequence: TGTGCCAGCAGTTTACAGGAACCCTACGAGCAGTACTTC.

The DNA of the CDR3 is TGTGCCAGCAGTTATTTAGGGGCCTACGAGCAGTACTTC. Translating it yields CASSYLGAYEQYF. The genes are TRBV27 and TRBJ2-7; D may be TRBD1 (5 bases). The germline CDR1 and CDR2 sequences are MNHEY and SMNVEV (reference sequence). The CDR3 has 13 residues. V was trimmed by 4 bases and J by 2 bases, leaving 9 bases between them.

The chain recombines TRBV24-1 with TRBJ1-2, with D possibly matching TRBD1 (6 bases). Per germline, CDR1 KGHDR and CDR2 SFDVKD. This CDR3 has 12 amino acids. Trimming shortened V by 4 bases and J by 6 bases, and 8 bases separated the two germline ends. The CDR3: CATSDYRDGYTF. CDR3 DNA sequence: TGTGCCACCAGTGACTACAGGGATGGCTACACCTTC.

This chain joins TRBV2 and TRBJ1-1, with 7 bases fitting TRBD1. Germline assignment: CDR1 SNHLY and CDR2 FYNNEI. CDR3 size: 15 residues. With 5 bases clipped from V and 2 bases from J, the junction kept 8 bases outside the gene matches. The CDR3 DNA follows: TGTGCCAGCAGTCCAGACAGGGCTTATAACACTGAAGCTTTCTTT. This translates into CASSPDRAYNTEAFF. Using reference TRBV2 and TRBJ1-1 for the parts outside the CDR3, the full variable domain is EPEVTQTPSHQVTQMGQEVILRCVPISNHLYFYWYRQILGQKVEFLVSFYNNEISEKSEIFDDQFSVERPDGSNFTLKIRSTKLEDSAMYFCASSPDRAYNTEAFFGQGTRLTVV.

The chain couples TRBV5-1 to TRBJ1-1; 8 bases are a match to TRBD1. Trimming took 4 bases from V and 1 from J; bases not matched to a gene: 6. The CDR3 spans 15 residues. The germline V gene has CDR1 SGHRS and CDR2 YFSETQ. CDR3 DNA: TGCGCCAGCAGCCTCACGGACAGGGCGAACACTGAAGCTTTCTTT. Its translation is CASSLTDRANTEAFF. Combining the CDR3 with reference TRBV5-1 and TRBJ1-1 gives the whole variable domain KAGVTQTPRYLIKTRGQQVTLSCSPISGHRSVSWYQQTPGQGLQFLFEYFSETQRNKGNFPGRFSGRQFSNSRSEMNVSTLELGDSALYLCASSLTDRANTEAFFGQGTRLTVV.

The chain employs TRBV7-2 and TRBJ2-5; 12 bases line up with TRBD2. CDR1 is SGHTA, CDR2 FQGNSA, per germline. This CDR3 region has 16 residues. V shed 4 bases, J shed 1 base, and the junction held 4 bases outside the gene matches. The CDR3 reads CASSSETSGGQETQYF. The DNA for the CDR3 is TGTGCCAGCAGCTCAGAGACTAGCGGGGGCCAAGAGACCCAGTACTTC.

This rearrangement joins TRBV4-1 to TRBJ2-2; 7 bases map to TRBD1. Germline V gene sequence: CDR1 MGHRA, CDR2 YSYEKL. Unmatched junction bases numbered 11, after V lost 3 bases and J lost 4 bases. CDR3 length: 17 residues. CDR3 sequence reads: CASSQRNRGSGTGELFF. The DNA for the CDR3 is TGCGCCAGCAGCCAGAGGAACAGGGGTTCGGGCACCGGGGAGCTGTTTTTT.

V gene TRBV28 combines with J gene TRBJ1-6, with D tentatively TRBD1 (5 bases). The V and J ends lost 8 bases and 7 bases respectively, with 15 bases between them. CDR3 length equals 14 residues. The germline V gene has CDR1 MDHEN and CDR2 SYDVKM. CDR3 sequence: CASSPGVANSPLHF. The CDR3 bases are TGTGCCAGCTCCCCGGGGGTCGCCAATTCACCCCTCCACTTT.

This clone has a single count. This chain connects TRBV30 to TRBJ2-7, with D hard to call. V was shortened by 1 base and J by 4 bases, with 5 bases between the two germline ends. The CDR3 is made up of 11 amino acids. The germline gives CDR1 GTSNPN, CDR2 SVGIG (reference sequence). The CDR3 nucleotides are TGTGCCTGGAGTGCACAGTACGAGCAGTACTTC. Encoded protein: CAWSAQYEQYF.

The chain links TRBV25-1 to TRBJ1-1; 10 bases are shared with TRBD1. Germline values: CDR1 MGHDK, CDR2 SYGVNS. J lost 7 bases, V lost 0 bases, and 2 bases had no gene match. This CDR3 has 14 amino acids. In DNA form, the CDR3 reads TGTGCCAGCAGTGAATACGACAGGGGGCATGAAGCTTTCTTT. Its translation: CASSEYDRGHEAFF.

This chain uses TRBV4-3 with TRBJ1-2; a possible D gene is TRBD1 (5 bases). CDR1 and CDR2 (germline): LGHNA, YSLEER. Trimming removed 1 base at V and 2 bases at J, with 11 bases between. This CDR3 spans 15 amino acids. As DNA, the CDR3 is TGCGCCAGCAGCCAAGGGCGACAGAGGAACTATGGCTACACCTTC. It specifies CASSQGRQRNYGYTF.

This sequence joins TRBV5-4 and TRBJ1-4; D is perhaps TRBD1 (6 bases). Germline V gene lookup returns CDR1 SGHNT and CDR2 YYREEE (reference sequence). This CDR3 is built from 15 residues. Trimming shortened V by 3 bases and J by 8 bases, and 17 bases separated the two germline ends. The CDR3 spells CASSSQQGLREKLFF. The CDR3 nucleotides are TGTGCCAGCAGCTCCCAACAGGGCCTTAGGGAAAAACTGTTTTTT.

This clone turned up a few times. This chain joins TRBV7-2 and TRBJ2-5; D possibly corresponds to TRBD2 (6 bases). V lost 10 bases and J lost 4, with 19 bases in between. Germline loops: CDR1 SGHTA, CDR2 FQGNSA. The CDR3 has 14 amino acids. CDR3 sequence: CATRNRGRGETQYF. The CDR3, as DNA: TGTGCCACCCGAAATAGAGGGCGGGGAGAGACCCAGTACTTC.

V and J are TRBV24-1 and TRBJ2-1; 7 positions match TRBD1. The CDR3 contains 17 residues. Germline CDR1 reads KGHDR; CDR2 reads SFDVKD. V dropped 2 bases and J dropped 3; count of bases not matched to a gene: 9. CDR3 protein: CATSDSPTGTDYNEQFF. The DNA of the CDR3 is TGTGCCACCAGTGATTCACCGACAGGGACCGACTACAATGAGCAGTTCTTC.

V is TRBV20-1 and J is TRBJ2-1, with 7 bases lining up with TRBD1. Trimming cost V 3 bases and J 5 bases; bases outside gene matches: 7. CDR1 and CDR2 from the germline V gene are DFQATT and SNEGSKA (reference sequence). CDR3 length: 14 amino acids. CDR3 bases: TGCAGTGCTAGTGACAGGGTTTTCCACAATGAGCAGTTCTTC. This codes for CSASDRVFHNEQFF.

This chain uses TRBV6-2 or TRBV6-3 with TRBJ2-2, with 8 nucleotides matching TRBD1. Germline CDR1 reads MNHEY; CDR2 reads SVGEGT. The length of the CDR3 is 14 residues. V lost 2 bases, J lost 8 bases, and 4 bases stayed unmatched. The CDR3 reads CASSYDRGEGELFF. CDR3 DNA sequence: TGTGCCAGCAGTTACGACAGGGGAGAGGGGGAGCTGTTTTTT.

The chain employs TRBV7-2 and TRBJ2-5; tentative D call: TRBD2 (5 bases). CDR3 length equals 14 residues. Looked up from germline, CDR1 is SGHTA and CDR2 is FQGNSA. The V end lost 3 bases, the J end lost 4 bases, and 12 bases lay between the germline ends. This chain's CDR3 is CASSLLGRGETQYF. The CDR3 nucleotides read TGTGCCAGCAGCTTGCTTGGCCGGGGAGAGACCCAGTACTTC.

The J gene is TRBJ2-7, the V gene TRBV27, with 8 bases identical to TRBD2. Germline CDR1 MNHEY, CDR2 SMNVEV (reference sequence). The CDR3 totals 15 residues. V trimming: 5 bases; J trimming: 4 bases; junction bases outside the gene matches: 10. DNA of the CDR3: TGTGCCAGCAGTCCTAGCAGCGGGAGTAAGTACGAGCAGTACTTC. It yields the protein CASSPSSGSKYEQYF.

The rearrangement joins TRBV9 to TRBJ2-2; TRBD2 is a possible D gene (6 bases). Germline V gene data show CDR1 as SGDLS and CDR2 as YYNGEE. Trimming took off 7 bases at V and 8 bases at J, with 15 bases between the two ends. This CDR3 spans 13 amino acids. The CDR3 protein is CASQGGVPGELFF. CDR3 DNA sequence: TGTGCCAGCCAGGGCGGGGTACCAGGGGAGCTGTTTTTT.

V gene TRBV5-8 combines with J gene TRBJ1-4; 7 bases align to TRBD1. Trimming at V came to 1 base and at J to 5 bases, leaving 5 bases not matched to a gene. The CDR3 has 15 residues. Germline V gives CDR1 SGHTS, CDR2 YDEGEE. The CDR3 reads CASSLLGQPNEKLFF. DNA for the CDR3: TGTGCCAGCAGCTTGTTGGGACAGCCCAATGAAAAACTGTTTTTT.

CDR3 coding DNA: TGTGCCAGCTCACCTGTCGGAGAGACCCAGTACTTC. Translation: CASSPVGETQYF. The V call is TRBV18, the J call TRBJ2-5, with D unclear. Trimming took 3 bases from V and 4 from J, leaving 6 bases between them. The CDR3 is 12 residues long. Per germline, CDR1 KGHSH and CDR2 LQKENI.

The chain has TRBV7-9 and TRBJ2-5; a weak D match, TRBD2 (5 bases). In germline, CDR1 is SEHNR, CDR2 FQNEAQ (reference sequence). Between the trimmed V and J ends, which lost 1 base and 7 bases, there was a span of 13 bases. The CDR3 is 14 residues long. CDR3: CASSLDSSRGTQYF. The CDR3 DNA follows: TGTGCCAGCAGCTTAGATAGTAGCCGGGGGACCCAGTACTTC.

The rearrangement joins TRBV2 to TRBJ1-4, with D possibly TRBD1 on 6 matching bases. The CDR3 is 15 amino acids. CDR1 is SNHLY and CDR2 is FYNNEI in the germline V gene. Trimming pared 6 bases from V and 7 bases from J, leaving 18 bases between. The CDR3 loop is CASRERQGLSEKLFF. The CDR3 DNA reads TGTGCCAGCAGGGAACGCCAGGGGTTGAGTGAAAAACTGTTTTTT.

V usage is TRBV28 and J usage is TRBJ2-7, with TRBD2 identical over 7 bases. The CDR3 totals 16 residues. V was clipped by 4 bases and J by 5 bases; unmatched bases: 14. The germline V gene has CDR1 MDHEN and CDR2 SYDVKM. The CDR3 sequence: CASSSPTGGIGDEQYF. The DNA of the CDR3 is TGTGCCAGCAGTTCTCCGACGGGGGGAATTGGCGACGAGCAGTACTTC.

The chain employs TRBV5-1 and TRBJ2-3, with 9 bases matching TRBD2. This CDR3 region has 17 residues. Germline CDR1 SGHRS, CDR2 YFSETQ. J was trimmed by 3 bases and V by 0 bases; bases with no gene match: 8. For the CDR3, the DNA is TGCGCCAGCAGCTTGGCAGGTGGGCTAGCGGGGACAGATACGCAGTATTTT. Translation gives CASSLAGGLAGTDTQYF.

Of note for this clone: This sample also contains other DNA sequences that code for the same CDR3. The chain employs TRBV28 and TRBJ1-2; D call uncertain. The CDR3 consists of 14 residues. V was cut by 5 bases and J by 4 bases, with 14 bases left in between. CDR1 and CDR2 from the germline V gene are MDHEN and SYDVKM. The CDR3 protein is CASSPLDGGYGYTF. CDR3 nucleotide sequence: TGTGCCAGCAGTCCCCTCGACGGAGGCTATGGCTACACCTTC.

The genes are TRBV6-5 and TRBJ2-5; possibly TRBD2 for D (7 bases). The CDR3 covers 14 residues. V lost 6 bases and J 5 bases, leaving 16 bases between the germline ends. Germline V CDR1 and CDR2: MNHEY, SVGAGI. CDR3 DNA: TGTGCCAGCAGACCTGACGGGGGGCGGGAGACCCAGTACTTC. As protein: CASRPDGGRETQYF.

A single count supports this clone. The rearrangement joins TRBV3-1 (or the pseudogene TRBV3-2) to TRBJ2-3; D call uncertain. The germline V gene has CDR1 LGHDT and CDR2 YNNKEL (reference sequence). The ends were cut back, 5 bases at V and 4 bases at J, with 10 bases in the middle. This CDR3 spans 13 amino acids. The CDR3 spells CASSRKAADTQYF. CDR3 bases: TGTGCCAGCAGCAGGAAGGCGGCAGATACGCAGTATTTT.